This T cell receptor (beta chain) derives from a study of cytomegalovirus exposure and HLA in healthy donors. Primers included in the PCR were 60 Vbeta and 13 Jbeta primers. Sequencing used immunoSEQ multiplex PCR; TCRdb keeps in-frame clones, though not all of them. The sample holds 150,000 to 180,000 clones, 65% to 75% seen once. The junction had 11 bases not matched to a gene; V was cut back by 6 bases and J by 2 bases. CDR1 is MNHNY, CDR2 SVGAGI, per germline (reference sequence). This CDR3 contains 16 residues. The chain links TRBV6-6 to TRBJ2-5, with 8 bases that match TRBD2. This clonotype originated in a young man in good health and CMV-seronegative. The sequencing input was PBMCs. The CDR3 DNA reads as TGTGCCAGCAGCTCCGCCGGACTAGCCGCACAAGAGACCCAGTACTTC. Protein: CASSSAGLAAQETQYF.